This T cell receptor beta chain came from a study of OX40 agonist ivuxolimab in advanced cancers. In terms of the full investigation: The costimulatory receptor OX40 (CD134) was targeted by ivuxolimab, a fully human IgG2 agonistic monoclonal antibody. The purpose of peripheral TCRbeta sequencing was to test whether ivuxolimab changed TCR sequence diversity and led to clonal T-cell expansion. Prior anti-PD-1, anti-PD-L1 or anti-CTLA-4 therapy was permitted, and checkpoint inhibitors had been received by roughly 42% of dose-escalation patients. Partial responses were achieved by three dose-escalation patients, of whom one had hepatocellular carcinoma and two had cutaneous melanoma. The paper reports the monotherapy dose-escalation portion (N of about 50 patients) of the phase I ivuxolimab trial. Intravenous ivuxolimab was administered to patients every 2 weeks at six dose levels: 0.01, 0.1, 0.3, 1.5, 3 and 10 mg/kg. A male proportion of roughly 80% and a mean age of 60 years, ranging from about 23 to 90, were recorded for the dose-escalation cohort. Of the roughly 51 patients in dose escalation, some 20 had hepatocellular carcinoma, some 15 had melanoma, 9 had renal cell carcinoma and 9 had head and neck cancer.

Points the paper makes about the study in general: The antigen specificity of the clonally expanded peripheral T cells was not determined. After ivuxolimab, CD8+ T cells had more expanded clones than CD4+ T cells on average. In partial responders in the 0.1-3.0 mg/kg groups, normalized peripheral clonal expansion was found to be among the lowest, especially among CD8+ T cells. Clonal expansion of both CD4+ and CD8+ blood T cells was observed from baseline to week 6 at doses 0.1 to 3.0 mg/kg. Low levels of normalized T-cell clonal expansion were also seen in some nonresponding patients.

About this clone itself: The clone's antigen remains unknown. Base qualities are not provided; no much larger clone lies one nucleotide away.

Genomic DNA was extracted from sorted cells for sequencing of the TCRbeta CDR3 region. The immunoSEQ Assay was used to sequence the TCRbeta CDR3 regions. What TCRdb holds here is the immuneACCESS table cut down to in-frame rearrangements. Part of the clones is not present; checked against another copy, under half of the missing clones reflect an unresolved V gene, and the others are unexplained. The sample table shows over 55,000 clones, and 75% to 90% are seen once. The top ten constitute approximately 10% of the sample. Reading the germline V gene (reference sequence) gives CDR1 PRHDT and CDR2 FYEKMQ. The CDR3 starts with the cysteine, ends with the phenylalanine, and has 13 residues. Here the CDR3 DNA is all that survives: 39 bases in frame from base 1. The trim is 3 bases for V and 4 bases for J, with a gap of 10 bases between the germline ends. Patients with autoimmune disease history or receiving systemic immunosuppression were excluded from the trial. Peripheral blood for TCR sequencing was collected from all dose cohorts at baseline, on cycle 4 day 1, and on cycle 7 day 1. Samples were obtained from an open-label, multicenter, first-in-human phase I dose-escalation trial of ivuxolimab. The trial enrolled adults with locally advanced or metastatic head and neck squamous cell, hepatocellular, melanoma or renal cell carcinoma. Before TCR sequencing, CD4+ T cells and CD8+ T cells from peripheral blood were sorted into separate populations.

Sequences were derived from CD4+ or CD8+ T cells sorted from blood, sampled in a trial of the OX40 agonist ivuxolimab. The chain joins TRBV13 to TRBJ2-7; the D region is possibly TRBD1 or TRBD2, each matching across 5 bases. The receptor was derived from an adult with an advanced solid tumor such as melanoma, head and neck, liver or kidney cancer. The CDR3 protein is CASSFRDAYEQYF. The bases are TGTGCCAGCAGCTTCCGGGACGCATACGAGCAGTACTTC.